The T cell receptor beta chain under discussion was sequenced for a study of T-cell reconstitution after alpha-beta-depleted transplantation in children. Study-wide results and caveats: Surviving thymic progenitors and recipient T cells were the source of high TCRbeta diversity at day 60 in some patients. As was reported, about two months after transplant, alpha-beta T cells came from several hundred expanded graft clones.

Molecular barcoding with unique molecular identifiers was used for the TCRbeta library. One entry per CDR3 protein, called by TCRdb with MiXCR from the PCR reads. The repertoire consists of approximately 980,000 distinct CDR3 sequences, with around 30% occurring once and the leading ten covering under 30%. Remarks on this clonotype: Its antigen is as yet unknown.

J gave up 4 bases and V 4 bases, and 16 bases lay outside the gene matches. Germline V gene lookup returns CDR1 LNHNV and CDR2 YYDKDF (reference sequence). CDR3 length: 18 residues. This chain links TRBV15 with TRBJ2-7, with 10 bases identical to TRBD1. The sequencing here drew on PBMCs, mostly from graft donor cells, taken 360 days after TCRalphabeta/CD19-depleted stem cell transplant. The sequence derives from a boy under two years old who had a stem cell transplant for SCID, so the T cells may come from the graft donor. The CDR3: CATSTRTGGIIGPYEQYF. The DNA for the CDR3 is TGTGCCACCAGCACAAGGACAGGGGGGATAATTGGGCCTTACGAGCAGTACTTC.